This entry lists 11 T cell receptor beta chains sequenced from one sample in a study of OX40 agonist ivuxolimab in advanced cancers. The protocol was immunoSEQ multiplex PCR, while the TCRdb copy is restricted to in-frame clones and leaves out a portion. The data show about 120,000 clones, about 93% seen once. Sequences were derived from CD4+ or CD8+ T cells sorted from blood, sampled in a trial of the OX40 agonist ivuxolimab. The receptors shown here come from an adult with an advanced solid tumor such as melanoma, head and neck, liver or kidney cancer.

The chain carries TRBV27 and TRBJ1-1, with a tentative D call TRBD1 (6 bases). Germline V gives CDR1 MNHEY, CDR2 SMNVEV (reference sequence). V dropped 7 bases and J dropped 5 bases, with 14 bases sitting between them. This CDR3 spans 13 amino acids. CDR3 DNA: TGTGCCAGCAACCAGGGGAGAGGGACTGAAGCTTTCTTT. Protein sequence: CASNQGRGTEAFF.

The CDR3 DNA reads TGTGCCAGCACCTCGCCTCTCTCTGGAAACACCATATATTTT. It translates to CASTSPLSGNTIYF. This chain uses TRBV6-1 with TRBJ1-3; D is unresolved. CDR3 length equals 14 residues. Trimming took 7 bases from V and 0 from J, leaving 10 bases between them. The germline gives CDR1 MNHNS, CDR2 SASEGT.

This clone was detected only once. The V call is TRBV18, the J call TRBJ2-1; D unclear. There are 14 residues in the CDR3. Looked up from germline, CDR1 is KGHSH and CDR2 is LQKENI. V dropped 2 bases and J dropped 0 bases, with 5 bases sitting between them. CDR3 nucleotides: TGTGCCAGCTCACCAGAGAGCTCCTACAATGAGCAGTTCTTC. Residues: CASSPESSYNEQFF.

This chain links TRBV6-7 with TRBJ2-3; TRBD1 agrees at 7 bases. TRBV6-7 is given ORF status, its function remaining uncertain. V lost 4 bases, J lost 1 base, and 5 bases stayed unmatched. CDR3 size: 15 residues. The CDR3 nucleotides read TGTGCCAGCAGTTCCCCCACAGGGGGCACAGATACGCAGTATTTT. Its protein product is CASSSPTGGTDTQYF.

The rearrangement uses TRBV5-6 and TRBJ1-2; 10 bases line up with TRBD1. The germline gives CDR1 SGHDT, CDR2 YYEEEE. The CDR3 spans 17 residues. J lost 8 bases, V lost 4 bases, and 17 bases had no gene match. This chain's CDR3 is CASSRGRDRGLAGGYTF. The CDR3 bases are TGTGCCAGCAGCCGGGGACGGGACAGGGGATTAGCTGGCGGCTACACCTTC.

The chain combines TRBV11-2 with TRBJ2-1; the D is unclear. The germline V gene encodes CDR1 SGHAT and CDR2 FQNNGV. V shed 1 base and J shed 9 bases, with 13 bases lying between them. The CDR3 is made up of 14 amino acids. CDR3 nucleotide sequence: TGTGCCAGCAGCTTAGTTTTAGTAGATGGTGAGCAGTTCTTC. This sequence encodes CASSLVLVDGEQFF.

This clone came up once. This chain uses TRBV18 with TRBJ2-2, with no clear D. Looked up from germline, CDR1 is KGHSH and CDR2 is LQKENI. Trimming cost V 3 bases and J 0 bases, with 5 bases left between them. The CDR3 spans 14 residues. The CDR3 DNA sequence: TGTGCCAGCTCACCTGATGCGAACACCGGGGAGCTGTTTTTT. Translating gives CASSPDANTGELFF. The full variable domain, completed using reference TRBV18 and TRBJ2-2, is NAGVMQNPRHLVRRRGQEARLRCSPMKGHSHVYWYRQLPEEGLKFMVYLQKENIIDESGMPKERFSAEFPKEGPSILRIQQVVRGDSAAYFCASSPDANTGELFFGEGSRLTVL.

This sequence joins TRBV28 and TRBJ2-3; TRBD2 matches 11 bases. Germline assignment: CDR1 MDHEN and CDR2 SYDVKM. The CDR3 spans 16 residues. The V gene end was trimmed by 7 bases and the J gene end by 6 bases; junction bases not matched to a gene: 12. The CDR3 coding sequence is TGTGCCAGCAATAGTCGGCTAGCGGGAGGCCAGGATACGCAGTATTTT. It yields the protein CASNSRLAGGQDTQYF.

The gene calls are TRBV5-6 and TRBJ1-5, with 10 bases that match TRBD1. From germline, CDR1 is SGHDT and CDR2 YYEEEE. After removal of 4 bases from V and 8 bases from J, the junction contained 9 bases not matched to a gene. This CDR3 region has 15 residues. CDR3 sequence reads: CASSTRTGGTEPQHF. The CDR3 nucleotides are TGTGCCAGCAGCACGCGGACAGGGGGAACAGAGCCCCAGCATTTT.

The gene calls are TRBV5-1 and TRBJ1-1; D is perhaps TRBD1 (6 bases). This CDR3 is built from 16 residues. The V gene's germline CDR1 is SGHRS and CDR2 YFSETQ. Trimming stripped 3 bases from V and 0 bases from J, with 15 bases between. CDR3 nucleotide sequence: TGCGCCAGCAGCTCGGTGGACAGCTCTATGAACACTGAAGCTTTCTTT. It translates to CASSSVDSSMNTEAFF.

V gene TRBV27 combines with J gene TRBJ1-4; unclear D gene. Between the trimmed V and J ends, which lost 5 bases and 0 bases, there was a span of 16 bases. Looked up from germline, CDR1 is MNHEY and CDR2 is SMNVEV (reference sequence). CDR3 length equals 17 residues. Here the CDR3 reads CASSHHSRAATNEKLFF. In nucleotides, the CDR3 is TGTGCCAGCAGTCACCACTCACGTGCCGCAACTAATGAAAAACTGTTTTTT.